This TCR beta chain was sequenced in a study of cytomegalovirus exposure and HLA in healthy donors (dated by TCRdb to the late 2010s). Study-level background: According to a later analysis, one platform produced both the 100 to 150 validation repertoires and the 720 or so repertoires of the first cohort. The study was designed to test whether signatures of past pathogen exposure could be identified by cataloging public T cell receptors. In addition to the first cohort of approximately 650 subjects, a separate validation cohort of some 120 different subjects was used. The study combined high-throughput TCR immunosequencing, statistical association of individual TCRs with disease status, and machine learning to predict cytomegalovirus infection status.

Summary of the overall study and its limitations: The classifier was reported to diagnose cytomegalovirus status with high specificity and sensitivity in both the original cohort and the validation cohort. According to the authors, the approach could potentially be generalized to other disease states and immunological phenotypes. Most TCR sequences were seen in very few donors, while some public TCRs were found in many individuals. In vitro tests confirmed that a few of the cytomegalovirus-associated TCR beta chains recognize cytomegalovirus antigens. Subsequent analysis determined that TCRs grouped into clusters in the first cohort also showed a tendency toward co-occurrence across the roughly 120 validation repertoires, and 94% of cluster scores exceeded 0. A later analysis had no HLA typing for the validation cohort, so co-occurrence there was scored across all 130 or so repertoires. In the study, 150 to 200 TCR beta chains were listed as associated with cytomegalovirus.

The donors were included in the validation cohort of roughly 120 subjects, a group kept apart from the roughly 700-subject first cohort. Trimming removed 5 bases from V and 5 bases from J; the gene matches leave 10 bases unexplained. Taken from cysteine to phenylalanine, the CDR3 has 15 residues. The CDR3 DNA has 45 bases and is translated from base 1. Based on the germline V gene (reference sequence), the CDR1 and CDR2 sequences are MNHEY and SMNVEV. For this clone: Its cognate antigen has yet to be identified. Qualities for individual bases were not recorded, and no much larger clone is one base off.

The library relied on the immunoSEQ multiplex PCR assay. On the study's bioinformatics: To diagnose cytomegalovirus status from the catalog of TCR beta chain sequences, a statistical classification framework was built. TCRdb retrieved this table from immuneACCESS and kept in-frame rearrangements only. Not all clones are present; in checked studies, unresolved V genes account for under half, and no reason is known for the remainder. Clone size and V and J calls were adopted from that table, with D and trimming inferred from the DNA. This sample holds around 300,000 clones; 87% were observed only once. The leading ten clones occupy over 1% of the sample.

The sequenced material came from PBMCs. The source of this sequence is a woman in her twenties or thirties in good health and CMV-seropositive. Here the chain combines TRBV27 and TRBJ1-1, with 8 junctional bases fitting TRBD1. The CDR3 sequence is CASSRAGGSRTEAFF. The sequenced DNA: TGTGCCAGCAGTCGTGCAGGGGGCTCTAGGACTGAAGCTTTCTTT.